This passage covers 32 T cell receptor beta chains from one sample sequenced in a study of shared clonotypes between healthy human individuals (TCRdb year 2020). Receptors were amplified or captured by the immunoSEQ multiplex PCR assay. This is the immuneACCESS table as TCRdb keeps it, with only in-frame sequences that have V and J called. A part of the clones is gone; compared with another copy, unresolved V genes explain less than half, and the rest is unexplained. This sample gives roughly 2,500,000 clones in total; 90% to 95% of them show up just once. About 0.38% of the sample lies in the top ten. Source material: naive CD4+ T cells from PBMCs. The cell subset or site tag for this specimen amounts to: CD45RA+ positively selected. The source is a man younger than 30 in good health. Some clones in this sample may be carry-over from other donors' samples.

Comments on this clone: The sample holds other DNA sequences that translate to the same CDR3. The chain recombines TRBV5-1 with TRBJ2-7; D not resolved. The V end was cut by 0 bases, the J end by 4 bases, with 8 bases between. The germline gives CDR1 SGHRS, CDR2 YFSETQ. This CDR3 comprises 13 residues. The CDR3 DNA reads as TGCGCCAGCAGCTTGGCCGCAGGTTACGAGCAGTACTTC. This translates into CASSLAAGYEQYF.

The chain uses TRBV15 and TRBJ1-4, with D possibly matching TRBD1 (5 bases). CDR3 length: 16 amino acids. V was shortened by 0 bases and J by 7 bases, with 15 bases between the two germline ends. CDR1 is LNHNV, CDR2 YYDKDF, per germline (reference sequence). The CDR3 DNA is TGTGCCACCAGCAGAGATCGGATAGGGGCAGGTGAAAAACTGTTTTTT. This gives the protein CATSRDRIGAGEKLFF.

With regard to this clone: Other DNA sequences within the sample encode an identical CDR3. The J gene is TRBJ2-1, the V gene TRBV5-1; 11 positions match TRBD2. The CDR3 consists of 15 residues. Unmatched junction bases numbered 4, after V lost 2 bases and J lost 6 bases. From germline, CDR1 is SGHRS and CDR2 YFSETQ. The CDR3 DNA reads as TGCGCCAGCAGCTTCACACTAGCGGGAGCCAATGAGCAGTTCTTC. It is translated as CASSFTLAGANEQFF.

The chain is built from TRBV4-2 and TRBJ2-7; 8 bases line up with TRBD2. The germline V gene has CDR1 LGHNA and CDR2 YNFKEQ. This CDR3 region has 16 residues. The V and J ends lost 4 bases and 4 bases, in that order; junction bases with no gene match: 12. The CDR3 DNA reads TGTGCCAGCAGCCTCCAAGGGCCCAGCGGGAGATACGAGCAGTACTTC. Translation gives CASSLQGPSGRYEQYF.

The rearrangement joins TRBV5-4 to TRBJ1-1; 10 positions agree with TRBD1. CDR1 and CDR2 (germline): SGHNT, YYREEE (reference sequence). The CDR3 sequence is 15 residues long. V was clipped by 4 bases and J by 4 bases; unmatched bases: 7. DNA of the CDR3: TGTGCCAGCAGCCCACCACGGACAGGGGGCACTGAAGCTTTCTTT. Translation: CASSPPRTGGTEAFF.

V usage is TRBV5-7 and J usage is TRBJ2-6, with unresolved D. TRBV5-7 qualifies as an ORF whose function is uncertain. Trimming took 6 bases from V and 0 from J, leaving 19 bases between them. The CDR3 covers 18 residues. CDR3 coding DNA: TGTGCCAGCACCCTCTGGAGCCAGGAGAGCTCTGGGGCCAACGTCCTGACTTTC. Translating gives CASTLWSQESSGANVLTF.

The chain employs TRBV2 and TRBJ2-7, with D possibly TRBD1 on 6 matching bases. V lost 6 bases and J lost 6, with 21 bases in between. Per germline, CDR1 SNHLY and CDR2 FYNNEI. The CDR3 has 15 amino acids. The CDR3 DNA reads TGTGCCAGCAGCGTTATGACTCAACAGGGATCCGAGCAGTACTTC. Protein sequence: CASSVMTQQGSEQYF.

J is TRBJ1-3 and V is TRBV6-5; no clear D gene. Per the germline V gene, CDR1 is MNHEY and CDR2 is SVGAGI. CDR3 length: 13 amino acids. V lost 6 bases and J 0 bases, leaving 6 bases between the germline ends. The CDR3 DNA reads as TGTGCCAGCAGCCCACGCTCTGGAAACACCATATATTTT. Translating it yields CASSPRSGNTIYF.

The chain recombines TRBV27 with TRBJ2-7; a weak D match, TRBD1 (5 bases). The CDR3 contains 16 residues. Germline V lookup: CDR1 MNHEY, CDR2 SMNVEV (reference sequence). V was shortened by 6 bases and J by 0 bases, with 18 bases between the two germline ends. CDR3: CASSLARRTISYEQYF. The CDR3 DNA reads TGTGCCAGCAGCCTGGCTAGGCGGACAATCTCCTACGAGCAGTACTTC.

J is TRBJ1-5 and V is TRBV6-5, with 7 nucleotides matching TRBD1. Per the germline V gene, CDR1 is MNHEY and CDR2 is SVGAGI. The CDR3 runs 15 residues. J gave up 0 bases and V 4 bases, and 3 bases lay outside the gene matches. This chain's CDR3 is CASSSGGNSNQPQHF. DNA of the CDR3: TGTGCCAGCAGTTCAGGGGGAAATAGCAATCAGCCCCAGCATTTT.

The chain couples TRBV28 to TRBJ1-5; D is possibly TRBD1 (6 bases). V lost 4 bases to trimming and J lost 0 bases, with 16 bases between them. The germline gives CDR1 MDHEN, CDR2 SYDVKM. The CDR3 loop spans 17 amino acids. CDR3 amino acids: CASSWRRGSDSNQPQHF. The CDR3 DNA is TGTGCCAGCAGTTGGCGCAGGGGATCAGATAGCAATCAGCCCCAGCATTTT. The variable domain in full, completed from reference TRBV28 and TRBJ1-5, reads DVKVTQSSRYLVKRTGEKVFLECVQDMDHENMFWYRQDPGLGLRLIYFSYDVKMKEKGDIPEGYSVSREKKERFSLILESASTNQTSMYLCASSWRRGSDSNQPQHFGDGTRLSIL.

V usage is TRBV28 and J usage is TRBJ1-2, with 7 bases identical to TRBD1. The CDR3 consists of 17 residues. The ends lost 1 base at V and 5 bases at J; junction bases unmatched: 13. Germline CDR1 and CDR2: MDHEN and SYDVKM. DNA of the CDR3: TGTGCCAGCAGTTTATCATCCGGGGCGACAGGGAGGTATGGCTACACCTTC. This sequence encodes CASSLSSGATGRYGYTF.

This clone was detected only once. The J gene is TRBJ2-7, the V gene TRBV9, with D perhaps matching TRBD1 (8 bases). CDR1 SGDLS and CDR2 YYNGEE come from the germline V gene. This CDR3 has 14 amino acids. The V end was cut by 3 bases, the J end by 2 bases, with 12 bases between. The CDR3 sequence is CASSAQGGTYEQYF. DNA of the CDR3: TGTGCCAGCAGCGCACAGGGGGGGACCTACGAGCAGTACTTC.

This chain connects TRBV7-6 to TRBJ2-2; D is ambiguous. Germline V gives CDR1 SGHVS, CDR2 FNYEAQ. Trimming stripped 2 bases from V and 1 base from J, with 14 bases between. There are 17 residues in the CDR3. CDR3: CASSLRRPSQNTGELFF. The CDR3 nucleotides read TGTGCCAGCAGCTTACGCCGGCCCTCACAGAACACCGGGGAGCTGTTTTTT.

The V gene is TRBV4-3, the J gene TRBJ1-2; D is unclear. The V and J ends lost 4 bases and 3 bases respectively, with 15 bases between them. Germline lookup yields CDR1 LGHNA and CDR2 YSLEER. The CDR3 extends over 15 amino acids. CDR3 in amino acids: CASSPQFSDDYGYTF. CDR3 nucleotides: TGCGCCAGCAGCCCCCAATTTTCGGATGACTATGGCTACACCTTC.

The J gene is TRBJ2-5, the V gene TRBV7-3; D not certain. The CDR3 is made up of 14 amino acids. The germline V gene encodes CDR1 SGHTA and CDR2 FQGTGA. Trimming took 3 bases from V and 5 from J, leaving 13 bases between them. CDR3 nucleotides: TGTGCCAGCAGCTTCCGACCAACATGGGAGACCCAGTACTTC. Amino acid sequence: CASSFRPTWETQYF.

The rearrangement links TRBV21-1 to TRBJ2-7; the table's D call TRBD2 went unverified against the DNA. TRBV21-1 represents a pseudogene. The CDR3 extends over 13 amino acids. The CDR3 here is CASRTRSGGEQYF. As DNA, the CDR3 is TGTGCCAGCAGGACACGATCGGGGGGCGAGCAGTACTTC.

V and J are TRBV7-9 and TRBJ2-7, with D possibly being TRBD2 (7 bases). V was clipped by 5 bases and J by 0 bases, with 11 bases between them. The CDR3 totals 14 residues. Germline V gene sequence: CDR1 SEHNR, CDR2 FQNEAQ (reference sequence). Here the CDR3 DNA reads TGTGCCAGCAGCCCCGCGGGGGCCTCCTACGAGCAGTACTTC. Translating it yields CASSPAGASYEQYF.

Comments on this clone: In the same sample, other DNA sequences code for this CDR3. This rearrangement joins TRBV5-1 to TRBJ1-5; D is uncertain. CDR3 size: 14 residues. CDR1 is SGHRS, CDR2 YFSETQ, per germline. With 0 bases removed from V and 5 bases from J, the gap between germline ends came to 9 bases. The CDR3 nucleotides are TGCGCCAGCAGCTTGGCCCTGGGAGATCAGCCCCAGCATTTT. Its translation: CASSLALGDQPQHF.

The chain is built from TRBV19 and TRBJ2-1; TRBD2 agrees at 7 bases. V lost 4 bases to trimming and J lost 7 bases; unmatched junction nucleotides: 1. Germline V gene sequence: CDR1 LNHDA, CDR2 SQIVND (reference sequence). This CDR3 spans 12 amino acids. CDR3 sequence reads: CASSNSGNEQFF. In nucleotides, the CDR3 is TGTGCCAGTAGTAATAGCGGGAATGAGCAGTTCTTC.

The rearrangement joins TRBV2 to TRBJ2-5, with 8 bases aligning to TRBD1. V was pared by 9 bases and J by 1 base, with 7 bases of the junction left unmatched. CDR1 is SNHLY, CDR2 FYNNEI, per germline. This CDR3 comprises 14 residues. This chain's CDR3 is CASSPGTGQETQYF. CDR3 in DNA: TGTGCCAGTAGTCCCGGGACAGGCCAAGAGACCCAGTACTTC.

This clone was observed a single time. This sequence joins TRBV2 and TRBJ2-1; 14 bases match TRBD2. Germline CDR1 and CDR2: SNHLY and FYNNEI. CDR3 length equals 15 residues. The junction had 6 bases not matched to a gene; V was cut back by 7 bases and J by 7 bases. The CDR3 bases are TGTGCCAGCAAGACCGGGACTAGCGGGAGTAATGAGCAGTTCTTC. Protein product: CASKTGTSGSNEQFF.

The CDR3 nucleotides are TGCGCCAGCAGCTTAGGGGGGACAGCCGCCTACGAGCAGTACTTC. Its translation is CASSLGGTAAYEQYF. V is TRBV5-1 and J is TRBJ2-7; TRBD1 is a possible D gene (7 bases). This CDR3 contains 15 residues. Germline lookup yields CDR1 SGHRS and CDR2 YFSETQ. The germline V and J ends were trimmed by 2 bases and 2 bases, with 14 bases remaining between them.

The chain joins TRBV7-2 to TRBJ2-1, with TRBD2 matching 7 bases. This CDR3 region has 17 residues. The V segment lost 4 bases and the J segment 5 bases; nucleotides outside the gene matches: 14. The germline V gene has CDR1 SGHTA and CDR2 FQGNSA. CDR3 DNA: TGTGCCAGCAGCTCTGGCCCGAGGGCTAGCGGTGACAATGAGCAGTTCTTC. Protein: CASSSGPRASGDNEQFF.

As for this clone: The sample contains more than one DNA sequence encoding this CDR3. The chain joins TRBV27 to TRBJ2-5; D remains unclear. The CDR3 is made up of 13 amino acids. Germline lookup yields CDR1 MNHEY and CDR2 SMNVEV (reference sequence). V lost 1 base and J lost 1, with 4 bases in between. CDR3 protein: CASSLYSQETQYF. The CDR3 DNA reads as TGTGCCAGCAGTTTATATAGCCAAGAGACCCAGTACTTC.

This clone was seen only once. The V gene is TRBV6-1, the J gene TRBJ2-5; 7 positions match TRBD2. CDR1 and CDR2 from the germline V gene are MNHNS and SASEGT. Trimming at V came to 0 bases and at J to 4 bases, leaving 8 bases not matched to a gene. The length of the CDR3 is 16 residues. The DNA for the CDR3 is TGTGCCAGCAGTGAAGCTGGACTAGAGGGTCTAGAGACCCAGTACTTC. It codes for CASSEAGLEGLETQYF.

The chain has TRBV28 and TRBJ2-7; D might be TRBD2 (7 bases). The length of the CDR3 is 15 residues. The germline V gene encodes CDR1 MDHEN and CDR2 SYDVKM. V gave up 5 bases and J gave up 3 bases, with 17 bases separating them. This CDR3 reads CASSPPGGLNYEQYF. CDR3 sequence (DNA): TGTGCCAGCAGTCCACCCGGGGGGCTAAACTACGAGCAGTACTTC. The full variable domain, with the rest looked up from reference TRBV28 and TRBJ2-7, is DVKVTQSSRYLVKRTGEKVFLECVQDMDHENMFWYRQDPGLGLRLIYFSYDVKMKEKGDIPEGYSVSREKKERFSLILESASTNQTSMYLCASSPPGGLNYEQYFGPGTRLTVT.

This clone has a handful of counts. V usage is TRBV5-8 and J usage is TRBJ2-2; TRBD2 is a possible D gene (5 bases). V shed 1 base and J shed 2 bases, with 6 bases lying between them. The CDR3 has 14 residues. Germline V gene data show CDR1 as SGHTS and CDR2 as YDEGEE. DNA for the CDR3: TGTGCCAGCAGCTTGCGGGGAAACACCGGGGAGCTGTTTTTT. Translation: CASSLRGNTGELFF. The variable domain in full, with the rest retrieved from reference TRBV5-8 and TRBJ2-2, is EAGVTQSPTHLIKTRGQQATLRCSPISGHTSVYWYQQALGLGLQFLLWYDEGEERNRGNFPPRFSGRQFPNYSSELNVNALELEDSALYLCASSLRGNTGELFFGEGSRLTVL.

This rearrangement joins TRBV7-8 to TRBJ2-5; 7 bases fit TRBD2. The assigned J gene may be wrong: the sequence end matches TRBJ2-7 better. The germline CDR1 and CDR2 sequences are SGHVS and FQNEAQ. The CDR3 consists of 18 residues. The CDR3 DNA is TGTGCCAGCAGCTTAGTCTTCTTGGAAAGCGGGGCCCCCTACGAGCAGTACTTC. Translated, it gives CASSLVFLESGAPYEQYF.

The chain couples TRBV4-1 to TRBJ2-7, with TRBD1 identical over 10 bases. The germline V gene encodes CDR1 MGHRA and CDR2 YSYEKL. The CDR3 totals 18 residues. The V and J ends lost 2 bases and 1 base, in that order; junction bases with no gene match: 11. Here the CDR3 reads CASSQHRDRGAGSYEQYF. The CDR3 DNA reads as TGCGCCAGCAGCCAACACCGGGACAGGGGCGCAGGGTCCTACGAGCAGTACTTC.

Details on this clone: Other DNA sequences in the same sample also yield this CDR3. V and J are TRBV6-6 and TRBJ2-7; no reliable D call. The germline V gene has CDR1 MNHNY and CDR2 SVGAGI (reference sequence). The CDR3 runs 14 residues. Trimming took off 0 bases at V and 7 bases at J, with 13 bases between the two ends. The CDR3 reads CASSYSTVSGEQYF. CDR3 DNA: TGTGCCAGCAGTTACTCGACGGTATCCGGGGAGCAGTACTTC.

The chain couples TRBV6-4 to TRBJ1-5, with 8 bases that match TRBD1. The CDR3 loop spans 19 amino acids. V trimming: 3 bases; J trimming: 2 bases; junction bases outside the gene matches: 15. In germline, CDR1 is MRHNA, CDR2 SNTAGT. CDR3 sequence: CASSEKSRGRGRGNQPQHF. CDR3 nucleotides: TGTGCCAGCAGTGAGAAGAGCAGGGGGCGTGGGAGGGGCAATCAGCCCCAGCATTTT.